One T cell receptor beta chain is described in this entry. TCRdb's copy holds only in-frame clones and misses some; the assay was immunoSEQ multiplex PCR. The sample records around 120,000 clones, approximately 94% being singletons. From germline, CDR1 is MRHNA and CDR2 SNTAGT. V was cut by 5 bases and J by 1 base, with 8 bases left in between. The length of the CDR3 is 13 residues. These data originate in a study of siplizumab effects on memory and regulatory T cells. The sequence was obtained from a human donor in good health. Source material: non-Treg CD4+ T cells sorted from blood. The V and J genes are TRBV6-4 and TRBJ1-1, with D uncertain. In nucleotides, the CDR3 is TGTGCCAGCAGTTCCCAAGGGAACACTGAAGCTTTCTTT. Protein: CASSSQGNTEAFF.